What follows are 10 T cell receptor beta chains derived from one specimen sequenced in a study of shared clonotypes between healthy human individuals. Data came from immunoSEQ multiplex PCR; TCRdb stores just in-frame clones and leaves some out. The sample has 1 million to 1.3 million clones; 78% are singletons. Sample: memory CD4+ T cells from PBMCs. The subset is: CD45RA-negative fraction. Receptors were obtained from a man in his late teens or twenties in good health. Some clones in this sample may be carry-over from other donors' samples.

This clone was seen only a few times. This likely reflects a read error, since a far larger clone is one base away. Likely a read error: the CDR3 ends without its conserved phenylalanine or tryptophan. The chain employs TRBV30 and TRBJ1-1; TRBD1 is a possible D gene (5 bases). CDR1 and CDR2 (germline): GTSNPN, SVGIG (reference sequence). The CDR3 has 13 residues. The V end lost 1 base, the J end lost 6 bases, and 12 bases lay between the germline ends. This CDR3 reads CAWSGTRGAEAFL. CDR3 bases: TGTGCCTGGAGTGGGACGAGGGGCGCTGAAGCTTTCCTT.

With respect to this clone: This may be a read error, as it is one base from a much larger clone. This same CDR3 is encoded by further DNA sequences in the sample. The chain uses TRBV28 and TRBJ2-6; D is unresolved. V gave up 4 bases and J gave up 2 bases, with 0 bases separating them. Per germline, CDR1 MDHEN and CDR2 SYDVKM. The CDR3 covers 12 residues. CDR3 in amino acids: CASSSGANVLTF. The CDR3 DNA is TGTGCCAGCAGTTCTGGGGCCAACGTCCTGACTTTC.

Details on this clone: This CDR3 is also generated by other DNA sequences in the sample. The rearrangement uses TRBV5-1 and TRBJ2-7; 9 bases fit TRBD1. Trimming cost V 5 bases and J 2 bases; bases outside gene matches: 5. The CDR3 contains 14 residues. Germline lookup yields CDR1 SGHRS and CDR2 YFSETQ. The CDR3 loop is CASSSGTGTYEQYF. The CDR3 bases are TGCGCCAGCAGTTCCGGGACAGGGACCTACGAGCAGTACTTC.

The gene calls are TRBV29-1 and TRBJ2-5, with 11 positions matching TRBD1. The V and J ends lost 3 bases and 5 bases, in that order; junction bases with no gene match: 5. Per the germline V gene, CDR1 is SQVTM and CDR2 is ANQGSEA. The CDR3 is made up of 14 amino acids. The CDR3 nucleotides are TGCAGCGTTGAGTGGACAGGGGGCGCCGAGACCCAGTACTTC. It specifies CSVEWTGGAETQYF.

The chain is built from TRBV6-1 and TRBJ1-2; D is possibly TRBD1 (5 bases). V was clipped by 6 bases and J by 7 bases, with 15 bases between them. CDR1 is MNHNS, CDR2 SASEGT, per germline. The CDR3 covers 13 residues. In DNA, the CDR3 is TGTGCCAGCAGCCGGACATTTAATGGTGGCTACACCTTC. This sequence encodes CASSRTFNGGYTF.

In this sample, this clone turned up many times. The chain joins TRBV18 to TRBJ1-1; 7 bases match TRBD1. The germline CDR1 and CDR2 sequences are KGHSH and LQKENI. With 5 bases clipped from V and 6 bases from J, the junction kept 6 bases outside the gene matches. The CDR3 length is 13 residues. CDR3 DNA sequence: TGTGCCAGCTCATTCACAGGGGCGGCTGAAGCTTTCTTT. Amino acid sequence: CASSFTGAAEAFF.

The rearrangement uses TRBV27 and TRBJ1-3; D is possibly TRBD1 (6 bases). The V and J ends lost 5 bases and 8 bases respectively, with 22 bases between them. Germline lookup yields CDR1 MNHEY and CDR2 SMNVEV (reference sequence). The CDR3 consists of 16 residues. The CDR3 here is CASSPLSGEGGHTIYF. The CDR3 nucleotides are TGTGCCAGCAGTCCACTATCCGGGGAGGGGGGGCACACCATATATTTT.

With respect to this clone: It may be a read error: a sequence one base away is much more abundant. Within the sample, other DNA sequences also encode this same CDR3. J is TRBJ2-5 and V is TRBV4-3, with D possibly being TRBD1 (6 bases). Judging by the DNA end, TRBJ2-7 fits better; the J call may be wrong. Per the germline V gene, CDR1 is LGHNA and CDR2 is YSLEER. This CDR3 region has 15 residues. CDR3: CASSQRQGGPNEQYF. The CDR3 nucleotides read TGCGCCAGCAGCCAGAGACAAGGGGGACCAAACGAGCAGTACTTC.

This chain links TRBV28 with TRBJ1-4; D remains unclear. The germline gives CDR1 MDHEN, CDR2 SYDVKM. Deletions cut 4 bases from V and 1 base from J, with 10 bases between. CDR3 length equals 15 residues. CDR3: CASSSDWETNEKLFF. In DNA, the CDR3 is TGTGCCAGCAGTTCCGACTGGGAAACTAATGAAAAACTGTTTTTT.

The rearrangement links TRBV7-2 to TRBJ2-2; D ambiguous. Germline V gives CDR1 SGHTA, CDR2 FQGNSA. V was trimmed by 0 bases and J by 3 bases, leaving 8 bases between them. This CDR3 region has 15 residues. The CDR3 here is CASSLAGWDTGELFF. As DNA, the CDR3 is TGTGCCAGCAGCTTAGCAGGGTGGGACACCGGGGAGCTGTTTTTT.